This T cell receptor beta chain was found in a study of shared T cell receptors in the human thymus. The method was immunoSEQ multiplex PCR; TCRdb's version includes in-frame clones alone and lacks a portion of them. The profile covers around 730,000 clones, with over 75% appearing a single time and around 0.01% taken by the ten largest. This CDR3 comprises 18 residues. V lost 7 bases, J lost 0 bases, and 22 bases lay in between. Germline V gene lookup returns CDR1 MRHNA and CDR2 SNTAGT. The same specimen was also included in a second study, on human thymus T cells. This second report adds: Infants, healthy and Finnish, who were having corrective surgery for congenital heart defects served as donors. Resections from corrective heart surgery provided thymus tissue. Among thymic and blood repertoires, usage of V and J genes appeared biased. Related research reported highly overlapping thymic repertoires among unrelated individuals.

This receptor was taken from a girl under three years old with a congenital heart defect. The source material was thymocytes. The rearrangement links TRBV6-4 to TRBJ2-1, with D unresolved. CDR3 sequence: CASMPCTYPLSSYNEQFF. The CDR3 DNA sequence: TGTGCCAGCATGCCCTGCACTTACCCCTTAAGCTCCTACAATGAGCAGTTCTTC.